This T cell receptor beta chain is drawn from a study of blood T cell repertoires in COVID-19. Germline V gene lookup returns CDR1 MDHEN and CDR2 SYDVKM. The CDR3 has 12 residues. J was trimmed by 3 bases and V by 10 bases; bases with no gene match: 6. Sequenced by immunoSEQ multiplex PCR; TCRdb stores in-frame clones only, minus some. The repertoire consists of around 330,000 clones, with roughly 87% occurring once and the leading ten covering more than 8.5%. The V call is TRBV28, the J call TRBJ2-7; 7 nucleotides match TRBD1. What was sequenced was PBMCs or T cells enriched from blood (not recorded which). This TCR was sampled from a woman in her late teens or twenties who had recovered from COVID-19. The CDR3 DNA sequence: TGTGCCACCGACAGGGAAAACTACGAGCAGTACTTC. Protein: CATDRENYEQYF.